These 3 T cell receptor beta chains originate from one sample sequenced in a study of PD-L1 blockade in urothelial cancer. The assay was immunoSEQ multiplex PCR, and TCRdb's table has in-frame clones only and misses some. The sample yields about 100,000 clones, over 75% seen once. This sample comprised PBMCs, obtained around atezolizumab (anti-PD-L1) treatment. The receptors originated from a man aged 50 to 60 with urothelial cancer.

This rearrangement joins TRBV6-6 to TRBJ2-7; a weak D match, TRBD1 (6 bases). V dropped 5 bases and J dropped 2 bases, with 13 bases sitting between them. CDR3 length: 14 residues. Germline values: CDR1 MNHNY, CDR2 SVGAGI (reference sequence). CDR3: CASSDGQPPYEQYF. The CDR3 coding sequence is TGTGCCAGCAGTGACGGACAGCCTCCCTACGAGCAGTACTTC.

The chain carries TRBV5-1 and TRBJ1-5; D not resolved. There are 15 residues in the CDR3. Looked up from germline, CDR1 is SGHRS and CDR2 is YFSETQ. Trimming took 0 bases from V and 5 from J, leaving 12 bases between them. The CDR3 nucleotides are TGCGCCAGCAGCTTGGCCGGGTTGCGCCATCAGCCCCAGCATTTT. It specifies CASSLAGLRHQPQHF.

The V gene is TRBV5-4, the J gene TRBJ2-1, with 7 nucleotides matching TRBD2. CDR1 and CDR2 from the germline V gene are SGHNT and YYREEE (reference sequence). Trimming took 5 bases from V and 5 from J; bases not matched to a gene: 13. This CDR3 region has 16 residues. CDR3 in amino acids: CASRLASGTTNNEQFF. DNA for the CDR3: TGTGCCAGCAGACTTGCATCCGGGACTACAAACAATGAGCAGTTCTTC.